This record covers a single TCR beta chain. The sample comes from a study of blood T cell repertoires in COVID-19. About the study: Sites across the United States, Italy and Spain contributed samples from acute and convalescent COVID-19. From T cells, B-cell-depleted T cells, or PBMCs came the material, which was cDNA or gDNA.

Original processing notes: Using reference gene primer amplification, nucleated cell counts were estimated. Clones were read by immunoSEQ multiplex PCR, and TCRdb kept only the in-frame ones, dropping some. The DNA gave D and trimming, while V, J and clone size come from that table. The sample carries roughly 340,000 clones, roughly 90% recorded once. The CDR3 spans 17 residues. Trimming cost V 2 bases and J 2 bases; bases outside gene matches: 9. Germline lookup yields CDR1 MNHEY and CDR2 SVGEGT. Followed longitudinally, the Seattle patients had been enrolled during active infection. The TCR originated in a woman aged 25 to 45 with COVID-19, enrolled during active disease. Sequences were obtained from peripheral blood. The chain joins TRBV6-2 or TRBV6-3 to TRBJ2-4; the match to TRBD2 covers 7 bases. DNA for the CDR3: TGTGCCAGCAGTTACCCAGGACTAGGTGCTTCCAAAAACATTCAGTACTTC. Amino acid sequence: CASSYPGLGASKNIQYF.